This T cell receptor beta chain was sequenced in a study of sequential checkpoint blockade in melanoma. Treatment specified: randomized to nivolumab then ipilimumab (arm A) or the reverse (arm B). The V gene's germline CDR1 is MDHEN and CDR2 SYDVKM. V lost 2 bases and J lost 2; bases outside the gene matches: 3. This CDR3 region has 15 residues. The protocol was immunoSEQ multiplex PCR, while the TCRdb copy is restricted to in-frame clones and leaves out a portion. The table includes roughly 23,000 clones, roughly 75% detected once. Material: CD8+ T cells sorted from blood (inferred from file names), obtained from a patient given nivolumab and ipilimumab in sequence. The receptor was isolated from a human donor with melanoma. The chain couples TRBV28 to TRBJ2-1, with 7 bases identical to TRBD2. CDR3 sequence: CASSLKAGAYNEQFF. Here the CDR3 DNA reads TGTGCCAGCAGTTTAAAGGCGGGGGCCTACAATGAGCAGTTCTTC.